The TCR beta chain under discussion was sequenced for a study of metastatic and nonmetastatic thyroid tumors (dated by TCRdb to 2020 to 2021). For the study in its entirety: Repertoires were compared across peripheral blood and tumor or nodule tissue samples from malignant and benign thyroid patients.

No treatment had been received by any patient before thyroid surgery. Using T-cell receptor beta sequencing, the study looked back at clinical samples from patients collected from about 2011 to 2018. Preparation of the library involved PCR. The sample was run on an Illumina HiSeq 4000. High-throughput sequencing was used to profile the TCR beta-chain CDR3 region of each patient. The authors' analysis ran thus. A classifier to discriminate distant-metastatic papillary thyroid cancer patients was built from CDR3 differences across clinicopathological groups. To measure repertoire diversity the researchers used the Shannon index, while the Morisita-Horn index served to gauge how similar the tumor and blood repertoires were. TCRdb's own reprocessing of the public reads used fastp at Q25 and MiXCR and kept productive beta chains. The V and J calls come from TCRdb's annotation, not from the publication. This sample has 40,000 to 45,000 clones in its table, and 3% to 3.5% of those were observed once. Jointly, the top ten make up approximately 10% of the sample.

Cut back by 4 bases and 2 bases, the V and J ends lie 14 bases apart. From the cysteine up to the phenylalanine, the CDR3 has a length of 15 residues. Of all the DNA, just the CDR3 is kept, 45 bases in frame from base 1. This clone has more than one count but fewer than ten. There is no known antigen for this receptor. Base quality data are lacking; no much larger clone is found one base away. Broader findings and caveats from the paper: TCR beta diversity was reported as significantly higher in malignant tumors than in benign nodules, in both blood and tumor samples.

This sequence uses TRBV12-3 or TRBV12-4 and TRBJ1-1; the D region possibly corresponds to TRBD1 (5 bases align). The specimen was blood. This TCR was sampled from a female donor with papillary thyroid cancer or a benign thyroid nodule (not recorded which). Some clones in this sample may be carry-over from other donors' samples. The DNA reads TGTGCCAGCAGTTATTCGACAGTATTTAACACTGAAGCTTTCTTT. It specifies CASSYSTVFNTEAFF.